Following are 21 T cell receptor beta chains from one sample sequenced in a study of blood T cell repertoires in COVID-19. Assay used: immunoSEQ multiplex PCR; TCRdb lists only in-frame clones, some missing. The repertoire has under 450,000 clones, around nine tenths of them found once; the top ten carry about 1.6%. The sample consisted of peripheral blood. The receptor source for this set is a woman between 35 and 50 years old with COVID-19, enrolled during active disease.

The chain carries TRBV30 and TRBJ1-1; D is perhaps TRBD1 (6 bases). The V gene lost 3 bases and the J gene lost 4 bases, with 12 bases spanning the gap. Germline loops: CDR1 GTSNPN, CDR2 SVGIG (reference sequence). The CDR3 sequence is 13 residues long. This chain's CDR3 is CAWSQTGITEAFF. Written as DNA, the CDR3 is TGTGCCTGGAGCCAGACAGGTATCACTGAAGCTTTCTTT.

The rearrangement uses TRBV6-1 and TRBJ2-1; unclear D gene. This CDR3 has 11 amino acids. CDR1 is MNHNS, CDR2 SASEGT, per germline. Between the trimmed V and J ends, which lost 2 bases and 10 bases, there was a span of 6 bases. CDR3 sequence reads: CASSEPQEQFF. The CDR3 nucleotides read TGTGCCAGCAGTGAACCCCAGGAGCAGTTCTTC.

The CDR3 region is CACHRDRNSYEQYF. The CDR3 nucleotides read TGTGCCTGCCACCGGGACAGGAATTCCTACGAGCAGTACTTC. V and J are TRBV30 and TRBJ2-7, with TRBD1 matching over 8 bases. CDR1 and CDR2 from the germline V gene are GTSNPN and SVGIG (reference sequence). The V gene end was trimmed by 6 bases and the J gene end by 1 base; junction bases not matched to a gene: 8. The CDR3 consists of 14 residues.

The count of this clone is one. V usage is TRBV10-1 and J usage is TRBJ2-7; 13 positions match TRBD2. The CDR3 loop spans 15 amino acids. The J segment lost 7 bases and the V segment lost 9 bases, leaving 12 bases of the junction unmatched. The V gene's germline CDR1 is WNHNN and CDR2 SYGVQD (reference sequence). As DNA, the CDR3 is TGCGCCAGGAGGTTGACTAGCGGGAGGACTTCGGAGCAGTACTTC. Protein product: CARRLTSGRTSEQYF.

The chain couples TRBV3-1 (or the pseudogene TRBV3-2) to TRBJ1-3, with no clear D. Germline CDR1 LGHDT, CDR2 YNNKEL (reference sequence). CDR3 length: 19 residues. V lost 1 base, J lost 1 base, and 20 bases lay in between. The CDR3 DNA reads TGTGCCAGCAGCCAAGCACGTAATCGGGGTCGGATATCTGGAAACACCATATATTTT. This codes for CASSQARNRGRISGNTIYF.

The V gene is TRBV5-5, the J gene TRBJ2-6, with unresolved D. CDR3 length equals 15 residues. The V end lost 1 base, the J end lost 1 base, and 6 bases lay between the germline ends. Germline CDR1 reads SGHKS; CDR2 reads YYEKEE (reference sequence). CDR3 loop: CASSLLQSGANVLTF. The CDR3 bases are TGTGCCAGCAGCTTGTTACAGTCTGGGGCCAACGTCCTGACTTTC. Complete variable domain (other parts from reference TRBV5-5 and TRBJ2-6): DAGVTQSPTHLIKTRGQQVTLRCSPISGHKSVSWYQQVLGQGPQFIFQYYEKEERGRGNFPDRFSARQFPNYSSELNVNALLLGDSALYLCASSLLQSGANVLTFGAGSRLTVL.

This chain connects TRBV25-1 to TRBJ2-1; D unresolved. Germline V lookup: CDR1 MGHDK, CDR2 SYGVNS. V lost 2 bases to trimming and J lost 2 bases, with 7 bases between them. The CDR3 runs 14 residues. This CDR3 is CASSETGAYNEQFF. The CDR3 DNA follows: TGTGCCAGCAGTGAAACTGGTGCCTACAATGAGCAGTTCTTC.

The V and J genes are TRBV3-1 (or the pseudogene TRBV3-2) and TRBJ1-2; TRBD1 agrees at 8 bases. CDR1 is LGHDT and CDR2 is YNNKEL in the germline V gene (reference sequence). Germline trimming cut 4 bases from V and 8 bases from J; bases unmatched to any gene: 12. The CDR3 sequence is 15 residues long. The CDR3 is CASSPSDRALGGYTF. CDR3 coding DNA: TGTGCCAGCAGCCCATCGGACAGGGCCCTCGGAGGCTACACCTTC.

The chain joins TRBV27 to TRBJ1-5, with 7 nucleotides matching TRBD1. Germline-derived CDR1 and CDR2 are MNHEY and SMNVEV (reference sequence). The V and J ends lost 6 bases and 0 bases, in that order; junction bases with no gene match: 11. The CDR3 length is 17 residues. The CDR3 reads CASRERGPVYSNQPQHF. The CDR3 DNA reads TGTGCCAGCAGGGAAAGGGGGCCCGTTTATAGCAATCAGCCCCAGCATTTT.

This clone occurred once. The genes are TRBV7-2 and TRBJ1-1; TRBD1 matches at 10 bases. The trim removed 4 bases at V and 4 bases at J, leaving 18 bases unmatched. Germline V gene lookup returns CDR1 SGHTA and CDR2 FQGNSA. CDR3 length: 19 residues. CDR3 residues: CASSSIPGQGTMAGTEAFF. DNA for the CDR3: TGTGCCAGCAGCTCGATCCCGGGACAGGGGACTATGGCGGGCACTGAAGCTTTCTTT.

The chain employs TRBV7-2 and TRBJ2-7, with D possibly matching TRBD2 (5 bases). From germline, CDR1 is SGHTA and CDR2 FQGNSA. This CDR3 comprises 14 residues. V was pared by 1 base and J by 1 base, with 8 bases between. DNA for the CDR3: TGTGCCAGCAGCTTAGAGCCGGGGTCCTACGAGCAGTACTTC. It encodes CASSLEPGSYEQYF.

Here the CDR3 reads CASSVGRDIDEQYF. The CDR3 nucleotides are TGTGCCAGCAGCGTAGGGCGGGATATAGACGAGCAGTACTTC. The chain carries TRBV9 and TRBJ2-7; tentative D call: TRBD2 (6 bases). CDR1 and CDR2 (germline): SGDLS, YYNGEE. The ends were cut back, 0 bases at V and 5 bases at J, with 12 bases in the middle. The CDR3 loop spans 14 amino acids.

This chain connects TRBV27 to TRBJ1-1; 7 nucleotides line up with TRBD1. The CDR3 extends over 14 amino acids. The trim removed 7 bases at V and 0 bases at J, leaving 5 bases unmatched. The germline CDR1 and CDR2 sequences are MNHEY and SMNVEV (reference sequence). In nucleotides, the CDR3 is TGTGCCAGCACACACACAGGGGTGAACACTGAAGCTTTCTTT. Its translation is CASTHTGVNTEAFF.

The CDR3 reads CASSLDIQGNSPLHF. The CDR3, as DNA: TGTGCCAGCAGCTTAGATATCCAGGGTAACTCACCCCTCCACTTT. The V gene is TRBV11-2, the J gene TRBJ1-6; tentatively, D is TRBD1 (5 bases). V was cut by 0 bases and J by 10 bases, with 13 bases left in between. CDR3 length equals 15 residues. Germline loops: CDR1 SGHAT, CDR2 FQNNGV.

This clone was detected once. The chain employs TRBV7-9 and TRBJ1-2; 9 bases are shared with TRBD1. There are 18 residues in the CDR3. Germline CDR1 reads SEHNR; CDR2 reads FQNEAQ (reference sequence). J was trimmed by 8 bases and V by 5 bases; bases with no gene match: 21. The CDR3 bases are TGTGCCAGCAGCATGATTATTACGAGGACAGGGGAAATGGGAGGCTACACCTTC. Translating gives CASSMIITRTGEMGGYTF.

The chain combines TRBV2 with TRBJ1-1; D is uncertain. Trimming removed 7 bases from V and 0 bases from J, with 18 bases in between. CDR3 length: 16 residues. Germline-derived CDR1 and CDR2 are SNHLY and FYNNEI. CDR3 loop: CASTLRAGVMNTEAFF. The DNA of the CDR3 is TGTGCCAGCACCCTGAGGGCAGGAGTCATGAACACTGAAGCTTTCTTT.

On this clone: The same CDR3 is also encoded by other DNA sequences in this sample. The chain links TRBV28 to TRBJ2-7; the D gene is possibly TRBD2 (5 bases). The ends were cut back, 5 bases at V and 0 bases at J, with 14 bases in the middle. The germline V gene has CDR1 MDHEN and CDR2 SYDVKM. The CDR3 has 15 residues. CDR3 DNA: TGTGCCAGCAGTCCTCCAGGACTTTCCTCCTACGAGCAGTACTTC. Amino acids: CASSPPGLSSYEQYF.

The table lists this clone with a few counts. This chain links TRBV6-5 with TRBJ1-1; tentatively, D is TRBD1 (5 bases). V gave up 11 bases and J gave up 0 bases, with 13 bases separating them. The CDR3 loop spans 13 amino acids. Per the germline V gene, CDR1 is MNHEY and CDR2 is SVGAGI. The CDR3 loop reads CAASGRMNTEAFF. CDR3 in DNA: TGTGCCGCCTCAGGGCGCATGAACACTGAAGCTTTCTTT.

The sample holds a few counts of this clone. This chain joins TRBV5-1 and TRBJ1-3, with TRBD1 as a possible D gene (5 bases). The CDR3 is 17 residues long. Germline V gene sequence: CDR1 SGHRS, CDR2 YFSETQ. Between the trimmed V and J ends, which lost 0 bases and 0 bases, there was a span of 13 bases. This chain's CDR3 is CASSLGLGGSSGNTIYF. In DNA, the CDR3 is TGCGCCAGCAGCTTGGGCCTCGGGGGATCCTCTGGAAACACCATATATTTT.

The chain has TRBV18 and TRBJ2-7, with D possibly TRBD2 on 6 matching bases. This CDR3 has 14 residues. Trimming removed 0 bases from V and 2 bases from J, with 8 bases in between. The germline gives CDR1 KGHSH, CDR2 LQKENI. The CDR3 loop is CASSPPGGAYEQYF. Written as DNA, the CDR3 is TGTGCCAGCTCACCACCTGGAGGGGCCTACGAGCAGTACTTC. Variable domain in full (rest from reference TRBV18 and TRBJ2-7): NAGVMQNPRHLVRRRGQEARLRCSPMKGHSHVYWYRQLPEEGLKFMVYLQKENIIDESGMPKERFSAEFPKEGPSILRIQQVVRGDSAAYFCASSPPGGAYEQYFGPGTRLTVT.

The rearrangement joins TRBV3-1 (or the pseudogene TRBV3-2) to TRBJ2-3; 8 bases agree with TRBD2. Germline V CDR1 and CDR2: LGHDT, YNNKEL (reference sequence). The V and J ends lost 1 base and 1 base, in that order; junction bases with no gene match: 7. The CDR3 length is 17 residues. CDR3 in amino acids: CASSQGRSGGGTDTQYF. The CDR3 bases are TGTGCCAGCAGCCAAGGGAGGAGCGGGGGAGGCACAGATACGCAGTATTTT.